This paragraph covers one T cell receptor beta chain sequence. What this receptor recognizes is not known. No qualities accompany the bases; no much larger clone lies one base away. This sample is part of a study of identical twins (dated by TCRdb to the mid-2010s). Broadly, across the study: TCR alpha and beta repertoires from monozygotic twins, unrelated adults of various ages and cord blood were deep-sequenced to test whether fetal clonotypes persist. To rule out contamination, replicate twin experiments were performed at different times with different library preparation protocols. The research as a whole found: Because the same donors could not be followed over many years, the conclusions depended on cross-sectional statistical analysis. Abundant cord blood beta clonotypes had fewer insertions, young adult naive repertoires showed a similar but weaker trend, and memory repertoires showed no such trend. In beta out-of-frame sequences, excess twin sharing was weaker, because having fewer shared sequences lowered the signal-to-noise ratio. In monozygotic twins, out-of-frame TCR alpha sharing was systematically underestimated by recombination models, although the models agreed with sharing between unrelated individuals. Zero-insertion analyses could be partly confounded by invariant T cells such as MAIT and iNKT, although diverse VJ usage argued against such confounding for most clonotypes. Compared with coincidental sharing between unrelated individuals, out-of-frame TCR alpha sequences shared between twins had an excess of sequences with low generation probability.

The CDR3 numbers 14 residues from cysteine through phenylalanine. Here the CDR3 DNA is all that survives: 42 bases in frame from base 1. Unmatched junction bases come to 9, with V trimmed by 6 bases and J by 5 bases. The library was produced with 5' RACE. Sequencing instrument: Illumina HiSeq 2000. Template switching added a universal primer binding site, and the final cDNA carried a unique molecular identifier that allowed TCR cDNA molecules to be counted accurately. Specific primers in the conserved constant-segment region were used to synthesize first-strand cDNA for the TCR alpha and beta chains. To control for contamination, every cDNA library was double barcoded, receiving both a SMART-Mk sample barcode and Illumina barcodes. TruSeq adapter sequences along with Illumina sample barcodes were introduced in two successive PCR steps. The TCR alpha and beta cDNA libraries were sequenced on the Illumina HiSeq platform using custom primers. Processing in the source paper ran as follows. Unique molecular identifiers were extracted from raw reads with MiGEC, and CDR3 positions were determined with MiXCR. For each individual, recombination models were inferred using an EM algorithm with the repgenHMM and IGoR tools. The analysis of shared clonotypes was done with the tcR package in R, with sharing normalized by the product of cloneset sizes. To study raw recombination free of thymic and clonal selection effects, out-of-frame nonproductive sequences were analyzed. TCRdb passed the public sequencing reads through fastp at Q25 and MiXCR, retaining productive beta sequences. Rows are combined by CDR3 protein, so each entry shows the most common genes and DNA. TCRdb's processing, not the authors', yielded these V and J calls. The sample table lists 570,000 or so distinct CDR3 sequences, just under 10% of them with a count of one. The ten largest clones take up around 3% of the sample.

Every donor was a healthy Caucasian. The twin cohort consisted of three pairs of female monozygotic twins, all aged about 18 to 29 years. The RNA used for TCR libraries was isolated from peripheral blood mononuclear cells. The data also belong to a second study, concerning yellow fever vaccine responses in identical twins. Reported in the second study: According to the authors, in identical twins the way T cells responded to vaccination appeared partly convergent and partly personalized. In the study, vaccine-responding T cell clones were precisely tracked in identical twins.

The sequence joins TRBV12-3 or TRBV12-4 to TRBJ2-7; the central 8 bases match TRBD1. The clonotype originates from a woman under 30 in good health. Material: PBMCs. The CDR3 in this case is CASSPGGRRNEQYF. The nucleotide sequence is TGTGCCAGCAGCCCAGGGGGCAGGCGGAACGAGCAGTACTTC.